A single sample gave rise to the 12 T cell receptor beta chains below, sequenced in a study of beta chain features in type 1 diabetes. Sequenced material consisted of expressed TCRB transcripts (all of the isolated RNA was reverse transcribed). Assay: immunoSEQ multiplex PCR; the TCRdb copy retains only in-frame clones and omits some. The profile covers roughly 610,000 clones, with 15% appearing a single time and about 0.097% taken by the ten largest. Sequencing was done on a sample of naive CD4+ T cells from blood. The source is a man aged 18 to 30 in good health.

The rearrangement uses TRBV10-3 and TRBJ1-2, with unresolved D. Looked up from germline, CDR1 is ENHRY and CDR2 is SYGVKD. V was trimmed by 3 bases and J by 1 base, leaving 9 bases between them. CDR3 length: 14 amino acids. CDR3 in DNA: TGTGCCATCAGTGAAAAGACACTTAACTATGGCTACACCTTC. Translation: CAISEKTLNYGYTF.

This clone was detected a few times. Here the CDR3 reads CASSVGTSRGPQETQYF. CDR3 bases: TGTGCCAGCAGCGTAGGAACCAGCAGAGGACCCCAAGAGACCCAGTACTTC. The chain combines TRBV9 with TRBJ2-5; D ambiguous. Germline CDR1 and CDR2: SGDLS and YYNGEE. The CDR3 totals 17 residues. The ends were cut back, 0 bases at V and 1 base at J, with 16 bases in the middle.

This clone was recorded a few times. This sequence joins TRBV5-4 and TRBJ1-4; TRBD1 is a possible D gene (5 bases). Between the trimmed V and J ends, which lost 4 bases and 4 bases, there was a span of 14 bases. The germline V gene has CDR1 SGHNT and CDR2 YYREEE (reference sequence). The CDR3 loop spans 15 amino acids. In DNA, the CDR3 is TGTGCCAGCAGCCCAAGTGGGGGGAATAATGAAAAACTGTTTTTT. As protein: CASSPSGGNNEKLFF.

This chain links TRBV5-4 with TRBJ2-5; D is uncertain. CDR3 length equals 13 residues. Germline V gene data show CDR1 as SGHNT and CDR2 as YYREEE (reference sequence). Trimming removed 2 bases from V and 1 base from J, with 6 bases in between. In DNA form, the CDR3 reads TGTGCCAGCAGCTTAGTGTTCCAAGAGACCCAGTACTTC. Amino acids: CASSLVFQETQYF.

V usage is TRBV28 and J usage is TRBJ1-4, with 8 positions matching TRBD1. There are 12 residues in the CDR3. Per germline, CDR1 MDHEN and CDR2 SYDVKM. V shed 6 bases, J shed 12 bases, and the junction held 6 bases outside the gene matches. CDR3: CASRLGQAELFF. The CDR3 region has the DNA TGTGCCAGCAGGCTGGGACAGGCCGAACTGTTTTTT. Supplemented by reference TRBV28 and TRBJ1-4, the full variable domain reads DVKVTQSSRYLVKRTGEKVFLECVQDMDHENMFWYRQDPGLGLRLIYFSYDVKMKEKGDIPEGYSVSREKKERFSLILESASTNQTSMYLCASRLGQAELFFGSGTQLSVL.

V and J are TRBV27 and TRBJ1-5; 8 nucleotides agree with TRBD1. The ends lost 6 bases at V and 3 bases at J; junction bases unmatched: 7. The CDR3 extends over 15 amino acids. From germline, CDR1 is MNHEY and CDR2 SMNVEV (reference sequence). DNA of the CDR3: TGTGCCAGCAGGCCGGGACAGGTTTACAATCAGCCCCAGCATTTT. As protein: CASRPGQVYNQPQHF.

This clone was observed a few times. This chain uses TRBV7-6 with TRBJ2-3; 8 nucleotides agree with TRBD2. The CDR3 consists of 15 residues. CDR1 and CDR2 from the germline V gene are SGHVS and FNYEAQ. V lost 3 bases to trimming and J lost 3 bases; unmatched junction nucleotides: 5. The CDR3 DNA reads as TGTGCCAGCAGCTTGGGACTAGGAAGTACAGATACGCAGTATTTT. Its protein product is CASSLGLGSTDTQYF.

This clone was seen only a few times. Here the CDR3 reads CASSGRLAGGADTQYF. In nucleotides, the CDR3 is TGTGCCAGCAGTGGGAGACTAGCGGGGGGCGCAGATACGCAGTATTTT. The chain joins TRBV6-1 to TRBJ2-3, with TRBD2 identical over 13 bases. V dropped 4 bases and J dropped 4; count of bases not matched to a gene: 5. Germline values: CDR1 MNHNS, CDR2 SASEGT. CDR3 length equals 16 residues.

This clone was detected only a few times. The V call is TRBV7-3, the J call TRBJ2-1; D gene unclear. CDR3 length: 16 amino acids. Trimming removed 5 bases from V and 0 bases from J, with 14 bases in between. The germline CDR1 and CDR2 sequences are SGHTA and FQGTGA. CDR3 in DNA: TGTGCCAGCAGCCCGCGTGTATTAAGCTCCTACAATGAGCAGTTCTTC. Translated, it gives CASSPRVLSSYNEQFF.

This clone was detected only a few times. CDR3 loop: CASGSASGGPVRQFF. The CDR3 DNA reads as TGTGCTAGTGGTTCGGCTAGCGGGGGGCCCGTGAGGCAGTTCTTC. V gene TRBV12-5 combines with J gene TRBJ2-1; 11 bases are a match to TRBD2. Germline V CDR1 and CDR2: LGHNT, FRNRAP. V lost 4 bases, J lost 12 bases, and 11 bases stayed unmatched. The CDR3 contains 15 residues.

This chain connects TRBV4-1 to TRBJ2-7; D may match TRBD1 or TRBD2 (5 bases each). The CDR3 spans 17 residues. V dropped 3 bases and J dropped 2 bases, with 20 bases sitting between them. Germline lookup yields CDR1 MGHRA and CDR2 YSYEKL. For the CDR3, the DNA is TGCGCCAGCAGCCAGTCAACCGGGACCTCCCAGGCCTACGAGCAGTACTTC. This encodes CASSQSTGTSQAYEQYF.

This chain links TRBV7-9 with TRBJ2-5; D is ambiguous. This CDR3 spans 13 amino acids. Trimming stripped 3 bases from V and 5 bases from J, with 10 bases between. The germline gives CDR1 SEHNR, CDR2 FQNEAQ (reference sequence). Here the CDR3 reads CASSFRLRETQYF. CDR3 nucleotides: TGTGCCAGCAGCTTTCGGTTAAGGGAGACCCAGTACTTC. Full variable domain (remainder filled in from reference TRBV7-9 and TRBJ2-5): DTGVSQNPRHKITKRGQNVTFRCDPISEHNRLYWYRQTLGQGPEFLTYFQNEAQLEKSRLLSDRFSAERPKGSFSTLEIQRTEQGDSAMYLCASSFRLRETQYFGPGTRLLVL.